One sample yielded the 20 T cell receptor beta chains listed below, sequenced in a study of T cell responses to AZD1222 COVID-19 vaccine. Assay used: immunoSEQ multiplex PCR; TCRdb lists only in-frame clones, some missing. Of about 57,000 clones listed, approximately 86% were seen once; the top ten hold 16%. The sequences come from peripheral blood, collected on day 0 of AZD1222 vaccination. All receptors come from an adult in good health.

The CDR3 is CSAGFGRSSYEQYF. CDR3 bases: TGCAGCGCCGGGTTCGGGAGAAGCTCCTACGAGCAGTACTTC. The chain uses TRBV29-1 and TRBJ2-7, with D maybe TRBD2 (6 bases). Per germline, CDR1 SQVTM and CDR2 ANQGSEA. CDR3 length equals 14 residues. The germline V and J ends were trimmed by 7 bases and 0 bases, with 16 bases remaining between them.

This clone has only one observation. This chain connects TRBV5-4 to TRBJ2-7; TRBD2 aligns across 7 bases. Germline CDR1 is SGHNT and CDR2 is YYREEE (reference sequence). V gave up 3 bases and J gave up 4 bases; unmatched junction bases: 4. This CDR3 is built from 13 residues. The CDR3 sequence is CASSSAGAYEQYF. The CDR3 DNA follows: TGTGCCAGCAGCTCGGCGGGAGCTTACGAGCAGTACTTC.

This chain connects TRBV5-1 to TRBJ1-2, with D hard to call. Deletions cut 4 bases from V and 6 bases from J, with 10 bases between. The CDR3 covers 12 residues. The germline gives CDR1 SGHRS, CDR2 YFSETQ. CDR3 amino acids: CASSTGTDGYTF. For the CDR3, the DNA is TGCGCCAGCAGCACCGGAACAGATGGCTACACCTTC.

This clone has a single count. The rearrangement joins TRBV6-2 or TRBV6-3 to TRBJ2-7; D is undetermined. Between the trimmed V and J ends, which lost 2 bases and 2 bases, there was a span of 7 bases. There are 13 residues in the CDR3. Germline CDR1 reads MNHEY; CDR2 reads SVGEGT. CDR3 amino acids: CASSYLDTYEQYF. As DNA, the CDR3 is TGTGCCAGCAGTTACCTAGATACCTACGAGCAGTACTTC.

The chain employs TRBV7-8 and TRBJ2-3, with 9 nucleotides matching TRBD1. Germline CDR1 and CDR2: SGHVS and FQNEAQ. The CDR3 covers 18 residues. V lost 4 bases, J lost 3 bases, and 14 bases stayed unmatched. The CDR3 coding sequence is TGTGCCAGCAGCTCGACCCGGGACAGGGTTGGTTGGACAGATACGCAGTATTTT. Translating it yields CASSSTRDRVGWTDTQYF.

The chain couples TRBV7-2 to TRBJ2-1; 7 bases agree with TRBD2. The CDR3 consists of 18 residues. Germline CDR1 SGHTA, CDR2 FQGNSA. The trim removed 1 base at V and 0 bases at J, leaving 9 bases unmatched. CDR3 residues: CASSLVGSGLSSYNEQFF. In DNA form, the CDR3 reads TGTGCCAGCAGCTTAGTTGGTAGCGGGTTGAGCTCCTACAATGAGCAGTTCTTC.

This clone showed up just once. J is TRBJ1-2 and V is TRBV6-5; TRBD1 matches at 8 bases. J gave up 2 bases and V 10 bases, and 3 bases lay outside the gene matches. Germline V gives CDR1 MNHEY, CDR2 SVGAGI. This CDR3 has 12 residues. The CDR3 sequence is CAIRTGNYGYTF. The CDR3 DNA reads TGTGCCATCAGGACAGGGAACTATGGCTACACCTTC.

The chain joins TRBV7-9 to TRBJ1-3; no clear D. Trimming removed 7 bases at V and 4 bases at J, with 17 bases between. Germline assignment: CDR1 SEHNR and CDR2 FQNEAQ (reference sequence). This CDR3 region has 15 residues. In DNA, the CDR3 is TGTGCCAGCACCAACACCAGAGGCCCCGGAAACACCATATATTTT. It yields the protein CASTNTRGPGNTIYF.

The chain combines TRBV5-4 with TRBJ2-5; a weak D match, TRBD2 (6 bases). Germline V gene data show CDR1 as SGHNT and CDR2 as YYREEE (reference sequence). This CDR3 comprises 15 residues. V lost 0 bases and J lost 5, with 14 bases in between. The CDR3 protein is CASSLVPGTPETQYF. CDR3 DNA sequence: TGTGCCAGCAGCTTGGTCCCAGGGACTCCGGAGACCCAGTACTTC.

V is TRBV5-1 and J is TRBJ2-1; D could derive from TRBD1 or TRBD2 (5 bases each). Germline V gene sequence: CDR1 SGHRS, CDR2 YFSETQ. V shed 3 bases and J shed 5 bases, with 15 bases lying between them. The CDR3 is 15 residues long. CDR3 sequence (DNA): TGCGCCAGCAGCTCGAGCCGGGACCGCGACAATGAGCAGTTCTTC. This codes for CASSSSRDRDNEQFF.

The V gene is TRBV6-5, the J gene TRBJ2-1, with no clear D. Germline assignment: CDR1 MNHEY and CDR2 SVGAGI. Trimming shortened V by 3 bases and J by 3 bases, and 9 bases separated the two germline ends. CDR3 length: 14 residues. The DNA of the CDR3 is TGTGCCAGCAGTTATGGTACCGACTACAATGAGCAGTTCTTC. Protein product: CASSYGTDYNEQFF.

The chain links TRBV3-1 (or the pseudogene TRBV3-2) to TRBJ2-1; either TRBD1 or TRBD2 may fit D (5 bases each). The CDR3 is 15 amino acids. V was shortened by 1 base and J by 5 bases, with 12 bases between the two germline ends. Germline values: CDR1 LGHDT, CDR2 YNNKEL (reference sequence). The CDR3 nucleotides are TGTGCCAGCAGCCAAGTTCCCGGGGCGGACAATGAGCAGTTCTTC. This translates into CASSQVPGADNEQFF.

The V call is TRBV7-9, the J call TRBJ2-1; no clear D gene. Trimming removed 1 base at V and 2 bases at J, with 6 bases between. Germline assignment: CDR1 SEHNR and CDR2 FQNEAQ (reference sequence). The CDR3 sequence is 14 residues long. The chain's CDR3 is CASSLDGTYNEQFF. The CDR3 coding sequence is TGTGCCAGCAGCTTAGATGGCACCTACAATGAGCAGTTCTTC. The variable domain in full, completed from reference TRBV7-9 and TRBJ2-1, reads DTGVSQNPRHKITKRGQNVTFRCDPISEHNRLYWYRQTLGQGPEFLTYFQNEAQLEKSRLLSDRFSAERPKGSFSTLEIQRTEQGDSAMYLCASSLDGTYNEQFFGPGTRLTVL.

CDR3 sequence: CASSRTGMEQYF. The CDR3 DNA sequence: TGTGCCAGCAGTCGGACAGGGATGGAGCAGTACTTC. The chain couples TRBV12-3 or TRBV12-4 to TRBJ2-7; 8 nucleotides agree with TRBD1. Losses at the gene ends were 5 bases for V and 7 bases for J; bases not matched to a gene: 4. The CDR3 runs 12 residues.

The chain recombines TRBV5-4 with TRBJ1-2, with unresolved D. CDR1 SGHNT and CDR2 YYREEE come from the germline V gene (reference sequence). Trimming removed 4 bases at V and 4 bases at J, with 20 bases between. The CDR3 is 16 residues long. The CDR3 here is CASSAPVGLSPYGYTF. CDR3 nucleotide sequence: TGTGCCAGCAGCGCACCGGTTGGGCTCTCTCCCTATGGCTACACCTTC.

The chain has TRBV6-5 and TRBJ2-7; 13 bases match TRBD2. CDR1 is MNHEY, CDR2 SVGAGI, per germline. This CDR3 is 16 amino acids long. V was pared by 2 bases and J by 2 bases, with 3 bases of the junction left unmatched. This chain's CDR3 is CASSYPGLAGTYEQYF. The CDR3 DNA reads TGTGCCAGCAGTTACCCGGGACTAGCGGGGACCTACGAGCAGTACTTC.

The chain employs TRBV6-1 and TRBJ1-6; D gene uncertain. This CDR3 has 13 amino acids. Between the trimmed V and J ends, which lost 3 bases and 8 bases, there was a span of 8 bases. CDR1 is MNHNS and CDR2 is SASEGT in the germline V gene. The CDR3: CASSDADYSPLHF. The DNA for the CDR3 is TGTGCCAGCAGTGACGCGGACTATTCACCCCTCCACTTT.

V is TRBV19 and J is TRBJ2-3, with D perhaps matching TRBD2 (6 bases). The V and J ends lost 5 bases and 1 base respectively, with 13 bases between them. CDR3 length equals 15 residues. Germline CDR1 is LNHDA and CDR2 is SQIVND (reference sequence). CDR3 in DNA: TGTGCCAGTAGTCTGGGCGGGATTCGCACAGATACGCAGTATTTT. As protein: CASSLGGIRTDTQYF. Full variable domain (rest looked up from reference TRBV19 and TRBJ2-3): DGGITQSPKYLFRKEGQNVTLSCEQNLNHDAMYWYRQDPGQGLRLIYYSQIVNDFQKGDIAEGYSVSREKKESFPLTVTSAQKNPTAFYLCASSLGGIRTDTQYFGPGTRLTVL.

The chain links TRBV10-3 to TRBJ2-2; D might be TRBD1 or TRBD2, each matching 6 bases. The V end was cut by 3 bases, the J end by 4 bases, with 15 bases between. Germline values: CDR1 ENHRY, CDR2 SYGVKD. CDR3 size: 16 residues. For the CDR3, the DNA is TGTGCCATCAGTGACCCCAGACTAGGGGGCACCGGGGAGCTGTTTTTT. Amino acid sequence: CAISDPRLGGTGELFF.

The chain uses TRBV5-4 and TRBJ2-2; 7 bases align to TRBD2. The CDR3 has 14 residues. V trimming: 4 bases; J trimming: 5 bases; junction bases outside the gene matches: 5. Looked up from germline, CDR1 is SGHNT and CDR2 is YYREEE (reference sequence). The CDR3 here is CASSDGRFTGELFF. The CDR3 DNA sequence: TGTGCCAGCAGCGACGGGAGGTTTACCGGGGAGCTGTTTTTT.